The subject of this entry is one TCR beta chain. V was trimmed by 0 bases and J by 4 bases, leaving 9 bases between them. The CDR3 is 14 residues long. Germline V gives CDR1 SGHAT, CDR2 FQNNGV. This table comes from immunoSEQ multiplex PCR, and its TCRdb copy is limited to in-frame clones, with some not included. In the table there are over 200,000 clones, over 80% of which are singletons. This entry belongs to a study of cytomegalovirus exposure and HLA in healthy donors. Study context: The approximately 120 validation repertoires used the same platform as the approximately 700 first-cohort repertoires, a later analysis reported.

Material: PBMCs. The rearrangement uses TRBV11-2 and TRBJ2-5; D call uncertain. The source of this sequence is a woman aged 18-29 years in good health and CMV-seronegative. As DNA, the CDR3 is TGTGCCAGCAGCTTAGAGTTGCGAATAGAGACCCAGTACTTC. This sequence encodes CASSLELRIETQYF.